This TCR beta chain was sequenced for a study of cytomegalovirus exposure and HLA in healthy donors. Vbeta (60) and Jbeta (13) primers were used in the PCR. Assay used: immunoSEQ multiplex PCR; TCRdb lists only in-frame clones, some missing. The sample records around 100,000 clones, 70% to 80% being singletons. The clonotype comes from a man between 50 and 59 years old in good health and CMV-seropositive. Specimen: PBMCs.

The DNA of the CDR3 is TGTGCCAGCAGCTCGAAACTAGCGGGTGGTACAGATACGCAGTATTTT. Protein sequence: CASSSKLAGGTDTQYF. V and J are TRBV5-6 and TRBJ2-3; 9 positions match TRBD2. The germline gives CDR1 SGHDT, CDR2 YYEEEE. The CDR3 contains 16 residues. Trimming at V came to 3 bases and at J to 3 bases, leaving 8 bases not matched to a gene.